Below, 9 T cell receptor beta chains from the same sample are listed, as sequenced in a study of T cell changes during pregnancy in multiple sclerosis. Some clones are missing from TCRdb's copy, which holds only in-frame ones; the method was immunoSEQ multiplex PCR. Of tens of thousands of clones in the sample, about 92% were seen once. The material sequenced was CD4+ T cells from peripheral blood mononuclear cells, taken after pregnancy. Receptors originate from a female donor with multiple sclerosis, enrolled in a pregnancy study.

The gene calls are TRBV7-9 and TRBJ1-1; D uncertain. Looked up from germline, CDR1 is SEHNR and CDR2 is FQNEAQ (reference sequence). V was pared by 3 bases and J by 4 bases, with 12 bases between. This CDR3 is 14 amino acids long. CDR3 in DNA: TGTGCCAGCAGCTTCACGCGCTTGAGCACTGAAGCTTTCTTT. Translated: CASSFTRLSTEAFF. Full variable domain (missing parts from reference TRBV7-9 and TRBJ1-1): DTGVSQNPRHKITKRGQNVTFRCDPISEHNRLYWYRQTLGQGPEFLTYFQNEAQLEKSRLLSDRFSAERPKGSFSTLEIQRTEQGDSAMYLCASSFTRLSTEAFFGQGTRLTVV.

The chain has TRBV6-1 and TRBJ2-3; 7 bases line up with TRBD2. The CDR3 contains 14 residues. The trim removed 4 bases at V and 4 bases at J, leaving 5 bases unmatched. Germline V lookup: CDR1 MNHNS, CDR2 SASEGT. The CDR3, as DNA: TGTGCCAGCAGTGGCGGGAGCGGGCCAGATACGCAGTATTTT. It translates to CASSGGSGPDTQYF.

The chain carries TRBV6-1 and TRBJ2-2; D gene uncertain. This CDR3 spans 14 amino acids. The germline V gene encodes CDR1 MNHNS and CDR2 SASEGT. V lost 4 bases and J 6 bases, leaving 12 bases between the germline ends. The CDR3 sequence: CASSVLSGPGELFF. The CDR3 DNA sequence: TGTGCCAGCAGTGTACTGTCAGGTCCCGGGGAGCTGTTTTTT.

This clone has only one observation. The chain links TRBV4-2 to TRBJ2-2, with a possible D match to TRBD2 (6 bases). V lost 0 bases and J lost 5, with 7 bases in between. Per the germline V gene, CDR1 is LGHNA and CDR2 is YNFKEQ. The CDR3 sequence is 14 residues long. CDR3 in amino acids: CASSQEGRTGELFF. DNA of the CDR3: TGTGCCAGCAGCCAAGAAGGGAGGACCGGGGAGCTGTTTTTT.

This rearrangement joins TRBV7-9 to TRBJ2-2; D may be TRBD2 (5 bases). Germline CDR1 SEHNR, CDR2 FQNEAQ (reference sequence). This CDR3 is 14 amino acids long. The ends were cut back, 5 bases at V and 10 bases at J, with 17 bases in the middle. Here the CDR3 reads CASSPDLDPEELFF. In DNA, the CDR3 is TGTGCCAGCAGCCCGGACTTGGACCCGGAGGAGCTGTTTTTT.

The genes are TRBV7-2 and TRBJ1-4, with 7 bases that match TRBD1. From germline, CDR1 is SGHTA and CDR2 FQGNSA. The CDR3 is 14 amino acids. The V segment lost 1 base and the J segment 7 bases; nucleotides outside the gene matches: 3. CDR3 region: CASSLDRGGEKLFF. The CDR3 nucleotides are TGTGCCAGCAGCTTAGACAGGGGAGGTGAAAAACTGTTTTTT.

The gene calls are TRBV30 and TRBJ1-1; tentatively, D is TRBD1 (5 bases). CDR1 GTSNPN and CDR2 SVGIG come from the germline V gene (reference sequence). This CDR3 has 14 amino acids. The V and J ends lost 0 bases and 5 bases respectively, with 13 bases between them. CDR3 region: CAWSVGQGRTEAFF. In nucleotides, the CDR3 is TGTGCCTGGAGTGTCGGGCAGGGCCGGACTGAAGCTTTCTTT.

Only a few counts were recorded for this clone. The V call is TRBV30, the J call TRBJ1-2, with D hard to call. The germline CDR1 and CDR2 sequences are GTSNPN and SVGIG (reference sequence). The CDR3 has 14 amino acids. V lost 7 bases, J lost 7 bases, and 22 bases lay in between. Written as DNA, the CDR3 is TGTGCCTCAAGCCTCGAGTCCGGAACGGGTGGCTACACCTTC. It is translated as CASSLESGTGGYTF.

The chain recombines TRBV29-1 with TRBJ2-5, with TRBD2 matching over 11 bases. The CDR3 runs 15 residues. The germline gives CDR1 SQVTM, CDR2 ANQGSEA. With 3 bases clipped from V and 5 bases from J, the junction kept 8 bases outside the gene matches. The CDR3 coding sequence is TGCAGCGTTGATGGGAGACTAGCGGGATTTGAGACCCAGTACTTC. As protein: CSVDGRLAGFETQYF.